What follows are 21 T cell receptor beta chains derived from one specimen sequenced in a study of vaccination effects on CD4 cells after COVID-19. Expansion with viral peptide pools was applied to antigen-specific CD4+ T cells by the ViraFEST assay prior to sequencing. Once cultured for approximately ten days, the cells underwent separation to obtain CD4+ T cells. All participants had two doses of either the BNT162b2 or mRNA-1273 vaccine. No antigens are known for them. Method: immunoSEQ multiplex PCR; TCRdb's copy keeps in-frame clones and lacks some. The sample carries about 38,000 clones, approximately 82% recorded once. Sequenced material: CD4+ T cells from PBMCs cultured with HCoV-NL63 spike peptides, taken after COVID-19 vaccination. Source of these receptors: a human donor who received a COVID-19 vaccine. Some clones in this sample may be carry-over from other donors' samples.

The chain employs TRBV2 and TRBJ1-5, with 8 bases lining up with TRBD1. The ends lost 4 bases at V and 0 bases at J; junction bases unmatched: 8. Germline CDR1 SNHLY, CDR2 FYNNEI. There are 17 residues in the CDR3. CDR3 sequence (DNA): TGTGCCAGCAGTGTCGGACAGGGTCTTAATAGCAATCAGCCCCAGCATTTT. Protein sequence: CASSVGQGLNSNQPQHF.

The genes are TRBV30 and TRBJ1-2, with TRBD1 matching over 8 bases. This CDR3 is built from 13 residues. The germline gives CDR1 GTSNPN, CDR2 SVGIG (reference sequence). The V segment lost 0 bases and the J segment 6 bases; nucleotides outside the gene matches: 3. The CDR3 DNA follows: TGTGCCTGGAGTGTAGGACAGGGCCATGGCTACACCTTC. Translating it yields CAWSVGQGHGYTF.

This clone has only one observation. For the CDR3, the DNA is TGTGCCAGCAGTTACACAGGCGGGGGGGATACCGGGGAGCTGTTTTTT. Encoded protein: CASSYTGGGDTGELFF. V is TRBV6-2 or TRBV6-3 and J is TRBJ2-2; 9 positions agree with TRBD2. The CDR3 totals 16 residues. The germline V gene encodes CDR1 MNHEY and CDR2 SVGEGT. The trim removed 2 bases at V and 5 bases at J, leaving 6 bases unmatched.

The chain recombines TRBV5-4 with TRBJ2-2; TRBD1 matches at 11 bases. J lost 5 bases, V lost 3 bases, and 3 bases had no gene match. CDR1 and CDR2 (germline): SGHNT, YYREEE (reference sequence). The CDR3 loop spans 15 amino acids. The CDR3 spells CASSSGQGVTGELFF. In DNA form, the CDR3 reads TGTGCCAGCAGCTCGGGACAGGGGGTTACCGGGGAGCTGTTTTTT.

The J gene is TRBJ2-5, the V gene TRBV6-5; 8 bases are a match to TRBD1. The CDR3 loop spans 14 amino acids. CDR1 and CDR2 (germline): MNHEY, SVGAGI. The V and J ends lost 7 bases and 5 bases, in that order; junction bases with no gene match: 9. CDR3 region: CASTGRGLRETQYF. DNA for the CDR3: TGTGCCAGCACCGGCAGGGGGCTTCGGGAGACCCAGTACTTC.

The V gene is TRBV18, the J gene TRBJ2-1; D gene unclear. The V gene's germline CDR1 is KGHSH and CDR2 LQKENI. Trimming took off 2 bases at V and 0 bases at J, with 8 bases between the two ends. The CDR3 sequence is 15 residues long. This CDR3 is CASSPNAYSYNEQFF. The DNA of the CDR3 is TGTGCCAGCTCACCAAACGCGTACTCCTACAATGAGCAGTTCTTC.

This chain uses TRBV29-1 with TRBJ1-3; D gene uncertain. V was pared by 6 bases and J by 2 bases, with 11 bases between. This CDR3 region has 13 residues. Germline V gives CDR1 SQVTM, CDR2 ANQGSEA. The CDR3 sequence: CSVQSNPGNTIYF. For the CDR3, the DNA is TGCAGCGTACAGTCCAATCCTGGAAACACCATATATTTT.

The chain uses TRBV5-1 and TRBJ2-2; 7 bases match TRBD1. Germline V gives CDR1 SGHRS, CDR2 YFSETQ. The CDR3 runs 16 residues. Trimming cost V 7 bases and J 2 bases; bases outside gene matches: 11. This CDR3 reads CASRQRTGFNTGELFF. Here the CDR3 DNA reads TGCGCCAGCCGCCAACGGACAGGTTTTAACACCGGGGAGCTGTTTTTT.

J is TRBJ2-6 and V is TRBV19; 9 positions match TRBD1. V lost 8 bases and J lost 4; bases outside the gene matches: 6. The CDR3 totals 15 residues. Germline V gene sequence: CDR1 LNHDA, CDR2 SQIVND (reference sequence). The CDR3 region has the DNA TGTGCCAGTCAACAGGGGGCGGCAGGGGCCAACGTCCTGACTTTC. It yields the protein CASQQGAAGANVLTF.

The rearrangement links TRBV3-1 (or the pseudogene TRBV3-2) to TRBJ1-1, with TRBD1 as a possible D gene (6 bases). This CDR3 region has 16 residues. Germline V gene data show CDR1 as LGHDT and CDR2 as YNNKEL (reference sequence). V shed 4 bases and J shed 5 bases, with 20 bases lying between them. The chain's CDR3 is CASSPRDRRDTTEAFF. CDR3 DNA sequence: TGTGCCAGCAGCCCAAGGGACCGACGGGACACAACTGAAGCTTTCTTT.

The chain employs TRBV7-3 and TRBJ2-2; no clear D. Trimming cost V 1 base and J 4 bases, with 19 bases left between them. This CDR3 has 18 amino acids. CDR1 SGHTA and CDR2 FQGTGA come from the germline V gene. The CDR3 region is CASSLNQDPWGTTGELFF. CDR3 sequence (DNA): TGTGCCAGCAGCTTAAATCAGGACCCCTGGGGTACCACCGGGGAGCTGTTTTTT.

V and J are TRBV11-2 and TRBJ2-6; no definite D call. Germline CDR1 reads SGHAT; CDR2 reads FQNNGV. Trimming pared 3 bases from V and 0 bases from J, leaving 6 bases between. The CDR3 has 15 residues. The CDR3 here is CASSLSLSGANVLTF. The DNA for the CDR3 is TGTGCCAGCAGCTTGAGCCTCTCTGGGGCCAACGTCCTGACTTTC.

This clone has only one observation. The CDR3 DNA sequence: TGTGCCAGCAGCCGCGGACAGGGCAGCGAAAAACTGTTTTTT. Protein: CASSRGQGSEKLFF. The chain links TRBV5-4 to TRBJ1-4, with 8 bases fitting TRBD1. CDR1 and CDR2 (germline): SGHNT, YYREEE (reference sequence). V was clipped by 4 bases and J by 8 bases; unmatched bases: 7. CDR3 length: 14 amino acids.

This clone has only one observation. This CDR3 is CASSQNRGQETQYF. Written as DNA, the CDR3 is TGTGCCAGCTCACAAAACAGGGGGCAAGAGACCCAGTACTTC. This sequence joins TRBV18 and TRBJ2-5; 8 bases match TRBD1. J was trimmed by 2 bases and V by 4 bases; bases with no gene match: 3. The CDR3 is 14 residues long. Looked up from germline, CDR1 is KGHSH and CDR2 is LQKENI.

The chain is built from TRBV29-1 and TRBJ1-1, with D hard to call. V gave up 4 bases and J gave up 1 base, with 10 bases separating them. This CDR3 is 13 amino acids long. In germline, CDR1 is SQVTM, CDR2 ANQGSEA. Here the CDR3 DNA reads TGCAGCGTTGTTGAGGGAACGAACACTGAAGCTTTCTTT. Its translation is CSVVEGTNTEAFF.

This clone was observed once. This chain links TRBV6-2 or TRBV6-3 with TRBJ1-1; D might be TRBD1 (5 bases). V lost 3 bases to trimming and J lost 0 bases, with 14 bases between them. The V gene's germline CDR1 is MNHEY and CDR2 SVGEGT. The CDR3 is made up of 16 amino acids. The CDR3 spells CASSYRVGTLNTEAFF. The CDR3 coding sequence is TGTGCCAGCAGTTATCGGGTAGGGACTCTGAACACTGAAGCTTTCTTT.

In DNA, the CDR3 is TGTGCCACCGAAGACAGCACAGATACGCAGTATTTT. Protein: CATEDSTDTQYF. The chain combines TRBV10-3 with TRBJ2-3; D is unclear. The CDR3 contains 12 residues. V was pared by 10 bases and J by 0 bases, with 8 bases between. Germline values: CDR1 ENHRY, CDR2 SYGVKD.

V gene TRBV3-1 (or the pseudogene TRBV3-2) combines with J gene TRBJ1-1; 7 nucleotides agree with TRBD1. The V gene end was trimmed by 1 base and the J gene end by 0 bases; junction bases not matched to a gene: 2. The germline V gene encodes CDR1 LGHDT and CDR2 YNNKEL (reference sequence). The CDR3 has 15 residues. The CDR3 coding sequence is TGTGCCAGCAGCCAAGTGGGACAGATGAACACTGAAGCTTTCTTT. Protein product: CASSQVGQMNTEAFF.

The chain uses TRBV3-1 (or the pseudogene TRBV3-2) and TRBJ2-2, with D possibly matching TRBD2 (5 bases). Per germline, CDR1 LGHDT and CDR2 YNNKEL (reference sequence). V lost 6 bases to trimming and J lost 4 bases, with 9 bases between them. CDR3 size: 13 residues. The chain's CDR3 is CASRKAGTGELFF. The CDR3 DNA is TGTGCCAGCAGGAAGGCGGGCACCGGGGAGCTGTTTTTT.

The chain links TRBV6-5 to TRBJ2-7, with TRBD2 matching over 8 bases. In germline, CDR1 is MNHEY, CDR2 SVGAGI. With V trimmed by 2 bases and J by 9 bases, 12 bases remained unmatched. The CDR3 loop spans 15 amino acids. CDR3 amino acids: CASSYPREGRRGQYV. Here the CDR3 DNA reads TGTGCCAGCAGTTACCCCCGGGAGGGACGCAGGGGGCAGTACGTC.

CDR3 nucleotides: TGTGCCAGCAGCTTCAGGGGAGGTTACGGCAATCAGCCCCAGCATTTT. It yields the protein CASSFRGGYGNQPQHF. The V gene is TRBV5-6, the J gene TRBJ1-5; the D gene is possibly TRBD1 (6 bases). Germline CDR1 reads SGHDT; CDR2 reads YYEEEE. The CDR3 loop spans 16 amino acids. The germline V and J ends were trimmed by 2 bases and 2 bases, with 14 bases remaining between them.